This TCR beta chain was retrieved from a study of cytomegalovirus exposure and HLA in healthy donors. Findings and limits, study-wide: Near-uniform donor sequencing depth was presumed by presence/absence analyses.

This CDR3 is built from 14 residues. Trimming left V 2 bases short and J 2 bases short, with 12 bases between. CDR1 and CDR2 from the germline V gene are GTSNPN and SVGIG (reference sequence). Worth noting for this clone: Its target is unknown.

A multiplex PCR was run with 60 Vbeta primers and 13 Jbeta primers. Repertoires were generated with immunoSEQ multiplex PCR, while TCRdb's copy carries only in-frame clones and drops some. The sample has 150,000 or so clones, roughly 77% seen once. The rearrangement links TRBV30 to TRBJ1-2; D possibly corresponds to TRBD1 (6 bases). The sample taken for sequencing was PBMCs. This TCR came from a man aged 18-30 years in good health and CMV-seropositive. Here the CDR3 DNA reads TGTGCCTGGAGTCAGGGGCCTTTAAACTATGGCTACACCTTC. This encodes CAWSQGPLNYGYTF.